This T cell receptor (beta chain) was recorded in a study of T cell repertoires in cytomegalovirus infection. Turning to the study itself: CMV epitopes, recently identified HLA-C-restricted and well-studied HLA-B-restricted, were used. Public TCR beta signatures provided an indication of both CMV infection and a matching HLA type.

CDR3 length equals 16 residues. Germline V lookup: CDR1 SEHNR, CDR2 FQNEAQ (reference sequence). The ends lost 5 bases at V and 2 bases at J; junction bases unmatched: 9. About this clonotype: Its antigen is as yet unknown.

TCRdb passed the reads through MiXCR, listing each CDR3 protein once. The table records around 800,000 distinct CDR3 sequences, approximately 32% of them present only once. The study's findings and limits: The cumulative frequency of public TCR beta families identified carriers of CMV plus the relevant HLA. Clonotype analysis showed dominance of the ex vivo response by HLA-C-restricted CMV-specific TCR beta clonotypes.

The chain is built from TRBV7-9 and TRBJ1-2; 9 nucleotides align to TRBD1. Specimen: cultured CD8+ T cells from PBMCs, collected from culture after CMV antigen stimulation. This clonotype was obtained from a human donor in good health (CMV status not recorded). Some clones in this sample may be carry-over from other donors' samples. This chain's CDR3 is CASSHGTGTVNYGYTF. In DNA form, the CDR3 reads TGTGCCAGCAGCCATGGGACAGGGACTGTGAACTATGGCTACACCTTC. Looking up the rest from reference TRBV7-9 and TRBJ1-2 gives the full variable domain: DTGVSQNPRHKITKRGQNVTFRCDPISEHNRLYWYRQTLGQGPEFLTYFQNEAQLEKSRLLSDRFSAERPKGSFSTLEIQRTEQGDSAMYLCASSHGTGTVNYGYTFGSGTRLTVV.